This T cell receptor beta chain was found in a study of blood T cells in healthy people across ages. As for this clonotype: The antigen is unknown.

The V end was cut by 7 bases, the J end by 0 bases, with 6 bases between. This CDR3 comprises 12 residues. Looked up from germline, CDR1 is DFQATT and CDR2 is SNEGSKA (reference sequence). Findings and caveats of the study: Estimates of total diversity, which came from one million sequenced T cells, were considered to be underestimates.

Primed by a sample-barcoded 5' primer and a J-beta primer mix, a second PCR proceeded for about 7 to 12 cycles. Each CDR3 protein gets one entry after TCRdb re-called the 5' RACE reads with MiXCR. The top ten hold roughly 10% of the sample, which has approximately 490,000 distinct CDR3 sequences, more than 20% seen once. These data were also filed under a second study, of T cells of mothers and their children.

Sequenced sample: blood. This clonotype was obtained from a boy aged 5-17 years in good health. The chain uses TRBV20-1 and TRBJ1-4; no definite D call. The CDR3 sequence is CSGVATNEKLFF. CDR3 nucleotide sequence: TGCAGTGGTGTAGCAACTAATGAAAAACTGTTTTTT.